Listed here are 20 T cell receptor beta chains from one sample, sequenced in a study of T cell repertoires in cytomegalovirus infection. TCRdb called the reads again in MiXCR, with one record for every CDR3 protein. Among fewer than 550,000 distinct CDR3 sequences listed, about 17% were seen once. The sample taken for sequencing was CD8+ T cells from PBMCs. The receptors shown here come from a human donor in good health (CMV status not recorded). Some clones in this sample may be carry-over from other donors' samples.

As regards this clonotype: A clone one base away is much larger, so this may be a read error. The chain couples TRBV6-5 to TRBJ2-7; 8 nucleotides agree with TRBD1. V dropped 6 bases and J dropped 5; count of bases not matched to a gene: 15. CDR1 and CDR2 from the germline V gene are MNHEY and SVGAGI. This CDR3 contains 16 residues. The CDR3 DNA follows: TGTGCCAGCAGCCTGGACGAGAGGACAGGGCGTAACGAGCAGTACTTC. This translates into CASSLDERTGRNEQYF.

The CDR3 here is CASSRFGGAYEQYF. The CDR3 nucleotides are TGTGCCAGCAGCCGATTCGGGGGGGCCTACGAGCAGTACTTC. The chain links TRBV3-1 to TRBJ2-7; 8 positions agree with TRBD2. CDR3 size: 14 residues. Trimming took 4 bases from V and 2 from J; bases not matched to a gene: 4. Germline CDR1 reads LGHDT; CDR2 reads YNNKEL (reference sequence).

This clonotype was seen a handful of times. The CDR3 region is CASSDRVAGGLNEQFF. DNA of the CDR3: TGCGCCAGCAGCGATCGAGTAGCGGGGGGGCTTAATGAGCAGTTCTTC. The chain recombines TRBV4-1 with TRBJ2-1, with 11 bases that match TRBD2. This CDR3 is 16 amino acids long. Germline values: CDR1 MGHRA, CDR2 YSYEKL. The trim removed 5 bases at V and 7 bases at J, leaving 10 bases unmatched.

This clonotype came up once. The V and J genes are TRBV20-1 and TRBJ2-7; the match to TRBD1 covers 8 bases. With 3 bases clipped from V and 6 bases from J, the junction kept 10 bases outside the gene matches. This CDR3 has 14 residues. The germline CDR1 and CDR2 sequences are DFQATT and SNEGSKA (reference sequence). CDR3: CSARIRDRLFEQYF. CDR3 nucleotides: TGCAGTGCTAGGATCCGGGACAGGTTATTCGAGCAGTACTTC.

The rearrangement joins TRBV27 to TRBJ1-1; tentatively, D is TRBD1 (5 bases). The CDR3 sequence is 13 residues long. Between the trimmed V and J ends, which lost 3 bases and 11 bases, there was a span of 16 bases. Germline values: CDR1 MNHEY, CDR2 SMNVEV (reference sequence). CDR3 sequence (DNA): TGTGCCAGCAGTTTCGGGGCCTCGGCGGCGGCTTTCTTT. As protein: CASSFGASAAAFF.

About this clonotype: A much larger clone lies a single base off, so this may be a read error. V and J are TRBV5-4 and TRBJ1-3, with TRBD1 matching 9 bases. CDR1 is SGHNT, CDR2 YYREEE, per germline (reference sequence). This CDR3 is built from 16 residues. V lost 4 bases, J lost 0 bases, and 5 bases stayed unmatched. CDR3 sequence: CASSPWDRVSGNTIYF. The CDR3 DNA is TGTGCCAGCAGCCCCTGGGACAGGGTCTCTGGAAACACCATATATTTT.

Ten or more counts support this clonotype. V is TRBV2 and J is TRBJ2-2; D not certain. The germline V and J ends were trimmed by 2 bases and 1 base, with 11 bases remaining between them. Germline CDR1 is SNHLY and CDR2 is FYNNEI. This CDR3 contains 16 residues. DNA for the CDR3: TGTGCCAGCAGTGAAAGGGAACACATGAACACCGGGGAGCTGTTTTTT. This translates into CASSEREHMNTGELFF.

Regarding this clonotype: Relative to the germline gene, one junction end is altered; a read error may explain this. The chain recombines TRBV6-6 with TRBJ1-1, with D unresolved. Per the germline V gene, CDR1 is MNHNY and CDR2 is SVGAGI (reference sequence). This CDR3 is built from 14 residues. The CDR3 reads CGSSYQRLNTEAFF. CDR3 in DNA: TGTGGCAGCAGTTACCAGAGGCTGAACACTGAAGCTTTCTTT.

The chain couples TRBV24-1 to TRBJ2-1; TRBD2 is a possible D gene (6 bases). Trimming removed 9 bases at V and 6 bases at J, with 11 bases between. The CDR3 extends over 12 amino acids. Germline V lookup: CDR1 KGHDR, CDR2 SFDVKD. In DNA, the CDR3 is TGTGCCACCGGGGGGTCTGTCAATGAGCAGTTCTTC. Amino acid sequence: CATGGSVNEQFF.

Concerning this clonotype: Since a much larger clone is just one base distant, this may be a read error. The J gene is TRBJ1-6, the V gene TRBV2; possible D gene TRBD1, 5 bases. This CDR3 region has 17 residues. Looked up from germline, CDR1 is SNHLY and CDR2 is FYNNEI. CDR3 region: CASSDVVGEVVNSPLDF. The CDR3 DNA reads TGTGCCAGCAGTGACGTGGTAGGGGAGGTAGTAAATTCACCCCTCGACTTT.

There are many counts of this clonotype. J is TRBJ2-7 and V is TRBV10-3, with unresolved D. This CDR3 region has 13 residues. Per germline, CDR1 ENHRY and CDR2 SYGVKD. The V gene lost 0 bases and the J gene lost 4 bases, with 7 bases spanning the gap. The CDR3 protein is CAISESSRYEQYF. Here the CDR3 DNA reads TGTGCCATCAGTGAGTCCTCTCGTTACGAGCAGTACTTC.

This clonotype was counted at least ten times. V and J are TRBV7-3 and TRBJ2-3; D may match TRBD1 or TRBD2 (6 bases each). Trimming took 0 bases from V and 3 from J, leaving 28 bases between them. Germline CDR1 and CDR2: SGHTA and FQGTGA. The CDR3 is 21 amino acids. DNA of the CDR3: TGTGCCAGCAGCTTAACCCCAGGCGACCGCTACGAAAGGGGGGAGACAGATACGCAGTATTTT. As protein: CASSLTPGDRYERGETDTQYF.

This clonotype showed up just a few times. The chain carries TRBV20-1 and TRBJ2-7; 8 bases map to TRBD1. The CDR3 has 16 residues. Germline V gene sequence: CDR1 DFQATT, CDR2 SNEGSKA (reference sequence). The CDR3 loop reads CSVLAREDRATYEQYF. CDR3 nucleotide sequence: TGCAGCGTGCTAGCCCGCGAGGACAGGGCTACCTACGAGCAGTACTTC.

This chain joins TRBV28 and TRBJ2-1; the D gene is possibly TRBD2 (6 bases). Germline lookup yields CDR1 MDHEN and CDR2 SYDVKM. V lost 7 bases and J 1 base, leaving 14 bases between the germline ends. This CDR3 is 15 amino acids long. The CDR3 DNA reads as TGTGCCAGCAACCCGCGGGACGGATCCTACAATGAGCAGTTCTTC. Protein: CASNPRDGSYNEQFF.

This clonotype was seen ten or more times. V usage is TRBV7-9 and J usage is TRBJ2-5; TRBD2 aligns across 13 bases. The trim removed 3 bases at V and 2 bases at J, leaving 3 bases unmatched. CDR1 SEHNR and CDR2 FQNEAQ come from the germline V gene (reference sequence). The CDR3 is made up of 16 amino acids. The CDR3 DNA follows: TGTGCCAGCAGCTTTAGGACTAGCGGGGGACAAGAGACCCAGTACTTC. Protein sequence: CASSFRTSGGQETQYF.

About this clonotype itself: This may stem from a read error, because a much larger clone lies one nucleotide away. The chain employs TRBV3-1 and TRBJ2-1; 15 bases align to TRBD2. J was trimmed by 8 bases and V by 5 bases; bases with no gene match: 4. This CDR3 comprises 15 residues. The germline gives CDR1 LGHDT, CDR2 YNNKEL (reference sequence). The CDR3 DNA is TGTGCCAGCAGCAGGACTAGCGGGAGGGCCCATGAGCAGTTCTTC. Protein product: CASSRTSGRAHEQFF.

The chain is built from TRBV24-1 and TRBJ2-1; 8 bases line up with TRBD2. V was clipped by 9 bases and J by 5 bases; unmatched bases: 8. Germline lookup yields CDR1 KGHDR and CDR2 SFDVKD. The CDR3 loop spans 14 amino acids. As DNA, the CDR3 is TGTGCCACCTCGGGGGGGGCCTTTAACAATGAGCAGTTCTTC. This sequence encodes CATSGGAFNNEQFF.

This chain uses TRBV10-3 with TRBJ2-3; TRBD2 might be the D (6 bases). The germline gives CDR1 ENHRY, CDR2 SYGVKD. The CDR3 totals 20 residues. Trimming cost V 2 bases and J 0 bases, with 24 bases left between them. The CDR3 DNA follows: TGTGCCATCAGTGAGGGGACGGCGGGATATCCGGCTTCTAGCACAGATACGCAGTATTTT. Its protein is CAISEGTAGYPASSTDTQYF.

This clonotype was seen more than once but under ten times. The V call is TRBV3-1, the J call TRBJ2-3; D may be TRBD2 (6 bases). CDR3 length: 14 amino acids. Germline loops: CDR1 LGHDT, CDR2 YNNKEL (reference sequence). V was trimmed by 5 bases and J by 6 bases, leaving 15 bases between them. CDR3: CASSVMGGADTQYF. The DNA for the CDR3 is TGTGCCAGCAGCGTAATGGGGGGAGCGGATACGCAGTATTTT.

This clonotype was counted many times. This chain uses TRBV7-9 with TRBJ2-5, with TRBD2 matching over 9 bases. The CDR3 length is 19 residues. The trim removed 6 bases at V and 2 bases at J, leaving 19 bases unmatched. Per germline, CDR1 SEHNR and CDR2 FQNEAQ (reference sequence). The CDR3 is CASRSFVSGRTDHQETQYF. The CDR3 DNA is TGTGCCAGCAGAAGTTTTGTTAGCGGGAGAACCGACCATCAAGAGACCCAGTACTTC.